A single TCR beta chain is shown here with its context. This sample was taken from a study of OX40 agonist ivuxolimab in advanced cancers. Assay used: immunoSEQ multiplex PCR; TCRdb lists only in-frame clones, some missing. Here the sample spans about 60,000 clones, 75% to 90% being singletons. CDR1 is SGHTA and CDR2 is FQGNSA in the germline V gene. The CDR3 runs 15 residues. After removal of 1 base from V and 10 bases from J, the junction contained 7 bases not matched to a gene. V is TRBV7-2 and J is TRBJ2-7; TRBD2 agrees at 13 bases. The origin of this receptor is an adult with an advanced solid tumor such as melanoma, head and neck, liver or kidney cancer. This specimen consisted of CD4+ or CD8+ T cells sorted from blood, obtained in a trial of the OX40 agonist ivuxolimab. The CDR3 region is CASSLGAGTSGNQYF. The CDR3 DNA is TGTGCCAGCAGCTTAGGGGCCGGGACTAGCGGGAACCAGTACTTC.